This T cell receptor beta chain stems from a study of Ad26.COV2.S vaccination and SARS-CoV-2 variants. About the study: By the intramuscular route, Ad26.COV2.S was given once, or twice 56 days apart.

V shed 2 bases, J shed 9 bases, and the junction held 13 bases outside the gene matches. Germline loops: CDR1 SGHKS, CDR2 YYEKEE (reference sequence). The CDR3 totals 15 residues. Assay: immunoSEQ multiplex PCR; the TCRdb copy retains only in-frame clones and omits some. In the table there are under 500,000 clones, 92% of which are singletons. As for treatment: roughly 19 received Ad26.COV2.S at low or high dose, single or two shots; about 5 received placebo; per-sample allocation not given. At day 63 after the first vaccine or placebo injection, samples were drawn. The TCR sequence derives from a person aged 18-60 years who received the Ad26.COV2.S COVID-19 vaccine or a placebo. Material: peripheral blood, obtained in a trial of Ad26.COV2.S vaccine versus placebo. The V call is TRBV5-5, the J call TRBJ2-7, with TRBD1 identical over 8 bases. The chain's CDR3 is CASSLPGTGLSGQYF. The CDR3 coding sequence is TGTGCCAGCAGCTTACCCGGGACAGGCCTCTCGGGGCAGTACTTC. The full variable domain, rest sourced from reference TRBV5-5 and TRBJ2-7, is DAGVTQSPTHLIKTRGQQVTLRCSPISGHKSVSWYQQVLGQGPQFIFQYYEKEERGRGNFPDRFSARQFPNYSSELNVNALLLGDSALYLCASSLPGTGLSGQYFGPGTRLTVT.